The clone carrying this T cell receptor (beta chain) showed up many times. What it binds is not known. The data were taken from a study of T cells after yellow fever vaccination. Study outcomes and limitations: At 96% for CD4 and approximately 89% for CD8, most primary-vaccination clones showed up again after the booster. Abundant clonotypes from the bulk population could contaminate FACS-sorted repertoires.

Making TCR cDNA involved 5'RACE template switching, which added UMIs and a universal primer site. TCRdb independently ran MiXCR on the 5' RACE reads; one entry per CDR3 protein. The data show hundreds of thousands of distinct CDR3 sequences, about 3.5% seen once. The sample in question was PBMCs, obtained on the day of the yellow fever booster vaccination. The TCR sequence derives from a man aged 18 to 35 who received the YFV17D yellow fever vaccine.

CDR3 nucleotides: TGTGCCAGCAGCTTCGGCCAGGTCCCTTTCGAGCAGTACTTC. Amino acids: CASSFGQVPFEQYF. The chain joins TRBV7-2 to TRBJ2-7; D is unclear. V lost 3 bases, J lost 6 bases, and 15 bases lay in between. The CDR3 is 14 amino acids. The V gene's germline CDR1 is SGHTA and CDR2 FQGNSA.